This T cell receptor (beta chain) stems from a study of blood T cell repertoires in COVID-19. The wider study: Italy, Spain and the United States were the sources of the convalescent and acute COVID-19 samples. The cDNA or gDNA used as material had been derived from T cells, B-cell-depleted T cells, or PBMCs.

This clone was detected a few times. This CDR3 comprises 12 residues. With V trimmed by 7 bases and J by 8 bases, 4 bases remained unmatched. Germline V gives CDR1 MDHEN, CDR2 SYDVKM. Profiled with immunoSEQ multiplex PCR; TCRdb holds only in-frame clones, not every one. The repertoire holds 200,000 or so clones, with roughly 80% as singletons. This chain links TRBV28 with TRBJ2-1, with 8 bases identical to TRBD2. The origin of this receptor is a woman over 75 with acute or convalescent COVID-19. What was sequenced was peripheral blood. CDR3 sequence (DNA): TGTGCCAGCAATCTAGCGGGCGATGAGCAGTTCTTC. Translation gives CASNLAGDEQFF.